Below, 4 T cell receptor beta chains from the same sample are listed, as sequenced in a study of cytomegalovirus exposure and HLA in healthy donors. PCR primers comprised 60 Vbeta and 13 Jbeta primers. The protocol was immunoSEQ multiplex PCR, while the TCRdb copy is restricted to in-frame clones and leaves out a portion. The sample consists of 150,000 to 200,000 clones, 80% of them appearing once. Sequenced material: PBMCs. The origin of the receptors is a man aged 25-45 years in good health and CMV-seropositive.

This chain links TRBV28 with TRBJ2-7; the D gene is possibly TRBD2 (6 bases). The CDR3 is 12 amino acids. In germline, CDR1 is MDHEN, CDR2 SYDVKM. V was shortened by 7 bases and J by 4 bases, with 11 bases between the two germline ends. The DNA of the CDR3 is TGTGCCAGCACCTTCCGGGAGTACGAGCAGTACTTC. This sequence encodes CASTFREYEQYF.

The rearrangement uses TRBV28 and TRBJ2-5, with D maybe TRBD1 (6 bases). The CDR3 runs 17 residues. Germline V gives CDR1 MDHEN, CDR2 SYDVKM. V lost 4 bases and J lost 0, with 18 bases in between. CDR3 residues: CASSSAIIGTHQETQYF. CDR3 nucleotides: TGTGCCAGCAGTTCGGCTATCATCGGGACACACCAAGAGACCCAGTACTTC.

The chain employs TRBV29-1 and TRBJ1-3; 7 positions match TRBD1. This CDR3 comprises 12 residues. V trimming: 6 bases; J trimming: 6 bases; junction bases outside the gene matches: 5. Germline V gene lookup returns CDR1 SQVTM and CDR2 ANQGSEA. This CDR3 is CSVGDSQNTIYF. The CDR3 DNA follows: TGCAGCGTGGGGGACAGCCAAAACACCATATATTTT.

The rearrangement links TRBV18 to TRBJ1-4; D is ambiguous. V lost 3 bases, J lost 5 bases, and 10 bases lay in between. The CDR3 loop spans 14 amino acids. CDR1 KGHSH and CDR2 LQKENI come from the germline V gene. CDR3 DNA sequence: TGTGCCAGCTCACCGAGACAAAACAATGAAAAACTGTTTTTT. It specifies CASSPRQNNEKLFF.